This is a list of T cell receptor beta chains from one sample in a study of T cells after yellow fever vaccination. TCRdb re-derived calls from the 5' RACE reads in MiXCR, one entry per CDR3 protein. The profile covers about 320,000 distinct CDR3 sequences, with roughly an eighth appearing a single time and approximately 3.4% taken by the ten largest. The specimen was CD4+ T cells sorted from PBMCs, collected 15 days after the yellow fever booster vaccination. These receptors all stem from a man between 18 and 35 years old who received the YFV17D yellow fever vaccine. Each CDR3 is given with its conserved first and last residue. The D gene is left open where the match is weak. Size values are once, few and many counts, or a class for expanded clones, and some rows have none.

v_gene	abundance	d_gene	j_gene	CDR3nt	CDR3aa
TRBV7-9	few	-	TRBJ1-1	TGTGCCAGTGACGAGGGAACGGATGAAGCTTTCTTT	CASDEGTDEAFF
TRBV27	-	-	TRBJ1-2	TGTGCCAGCACCGTCGCCCGACTGTCGACTGGCTACACCTTC	CASTVARLSTGYTF
TRBV5-1	few	-	TRBJ1-1	TGCGCCAGCAGCTTGGTTGGGGCACCGAACACTGAAGCTTTCTTT	CASSLVGAPNTEAFF
TRBV3-1	-	-	TRBJ1-1	TGTGCCAGCAGCCCCCCCATCATGAACACTGAAGCTTTCTTT	CASSPPIMNTEAFF
TRBV19	-	-	TRBJ1-3	TGTGCCAGTAGTATTATCGAGGGGTCTGGAAACACCATATATTTT	CASSIIEGSGNTIYF
TRBV5-1	many	-	TRBJ2-1	TGCGCCAGCAGCCCCGGGACTCCGAATGAGCAGTTCTTC	CASSPGTPNEQFF
TRBV28	many	-	TRBJ1-3	TGTGCCAGCAGTTGGGGGTACTCTGGAAACACCATATATTTT	CASSWGYSGNTIYF
TRBV18	few	-	TRBJ2-1	TGTGCCAGCTCACCAGGGCGGAATGAGCAGTTCTTC	CASSPGRNEQFF
TRBV9	-	TRBD2	TRBJ2-7	TGTGCCAGCAGCGTAGGGCGGGGGGCCACCTACGAGCAGTACTTC	CASSVGRGATYEQYF
TRBV3-1	-	-	TRBJ2-3	TGTGCCAGCAGCCCAGCAAACACAGATACGCAGTATTTT	CASSPANTDTQYF
TRBV28	few	TRBD1	TRBJ1-1	TGTGCCAGCGGTTGGCCGGACAGGGGGCAGCCAAGTGAAGCTTTCTTT	CASGWPDRGQPSEAFF
TRBV12-3/TRBV12-4	few	-	TRBJ1-2	TGTGCCAGCAGTCCCTACAGGGAGGGCTACACCTTC	CASSPYREGYTF
TRBV5-5	few	TRBD1	TRBJ1-5	TGTGCCAGCAGCTTGGTTGGGCAGGGGGCAGCTAACAATCAGCCCCAGCATTTT	CASSLVGQGAANNQPQHF
TRBV20-1	few	TRBD2	TRBJ2-5	TGCAGTGCAGAAACTAGCGGGGGGTCGGCTCAAGAGACCCAGTACTTC	CSAETSGGSAQETQYF
TRBV12-3/TRBV12-4	-	-	TRBJ2-3	TGTGCCAGCCTCCCGGACTTTTACACAGATACGCAGTATTTT	CASLPDFYTDTQYF
TRBV5-6	-	-	TRBJ1-1	TGTGCCAGCAGCCTGGGCCCCGAGGGATCTAGTAGAGCTTTCTTT	CASSLGPEGSSRAFF
TRBV12-3/TRBV12-4	-	TRBD1	TRBJ1-1	TGTGCCAGCAGGGCAGGTCAGGGGGCGGGAATCCCTGAAGCTTTCTTT	CASRAGQGAGIPEAFF
TRBV7-2	few	-	TRBJ1-1	TGTGCCAGCACCGGTTCGTCTGAAGCTTTCTTT	CASTGSSEAFF
TRBV2	few	-	TRBJ2-3	TGTGCCAGCAGTGAAGAAAGTGATAAGTCCCCAGATACGCAGTATTTT	CASSEESDKSPDTQYF
TRBV29-1	-	TRBD1	TRBJ1-1	TGCAGCGTTCCGGGACAGGGGGCCTACAGCTCAGCTTTCTTT	CSVPGQGAYSSAFF
TRBV12-3/TRBV12-4	few	TRBD1	TRBJ2-5	TGTGCCAGCAGTTTACCCACAGGGGGCCGAGAGACCCAGTACTTC	CASSLPTGGRETQYF
TRBV5-5	-	-	TRBJ1-4	TGTGCCAGCAGCCGTACAGGGATTGGCGAAAAACTGTTTTTT	CASSRTGIGEKLFF
TRBV5-1	-	-	TRBJ1-1	TGCGCCAGCAGCAAGGGAATTCCGAACACTGAAGCTTTCTTT	CASSKGIPNTEAFF
TRBV5-1	few	TRBD2	TRBJ2-2	TGCGCCAGCAGCTTGGCCAGCGGGGAGGTCGGGGAGCTGTTTTTT	CASSLASGEVGELFF
TRBV25-1	-	-	TRBJ2-1	TGTGCCAGCAGTGAATCCCTTGGATTCAATGAGCAGTTCTTC	CASSESLGFNEQFF
TRBV20-1	-	-	TRBJ1-1	TGCAGTGCTTGGAGGGGTTGGGGGAACACTGAAGCTTTCTTT	CSAWRGWGNTEAFF